This TCR beta chain was identified in a study of graft-versus-host responses after intestinal transplantation. Turning to the study itself: Multivisceral, liver-intestinal, or isolated intestinal grafts were transplanted into recipients. All recipients got anti-thymocyte globulin induction, then tacrolimus and steroids for 3 to 4 years. Study results and caveats: Allografts of one patient group, those with graft-donor T cell macrochimerism, had high graft-versus-host to host-versus-graft clonal ratios. GvH clones detected in recipient marrow included some appearing first in ileum or blood.

The CDR3 is 13 residues long. The V end was cut by 5 bases, the J end by 4 bases, with 10 bases between. Germline CDR1 and CDR2: MNHEY and SVGAGI. Regarding this clone: The antigen remains unidentified.

TCRdb's copy holds only in-frame clones and misses some; the assay was immunoSEQ multiplex PCR. The data show 60,000 to 75,000 clones, with around 90% seen just once and about 1.7% held by the top ten. Graft tissue processing released intraepithelial and lamina propria lymphocytes. Sample: ileum tissue, taken less than 400 days after transplant. The sequence came from a human patient who received an intestinal transplant, so some T cells may come from the graft donor. This rearrangement joins TRBV6-5 to TRBJ2-3, with D possibly being TRBD2 (5 bases). CDR3 sequence reads: CASSRPGSDTQYF. The CDR3 DNA follows: TGTGCCAGCAGTCGCCCGGGATCAGATACGCAGTATTTT.